The entry below describes one T cell receptor beta chain. Its antigen remains unknown. These data originate in a study of siplizumab effects on memory and regulatory T cells. Study observations and caveats: Memory T cells appeared less diverse than naive cells, which seemed to contribute substantially to alloresponse.

In each sample, some 9.6 x 10^4 TCR templates were assayed. The table came from immunoSEQ multiplex PCR; TCRdb's copy has only in-frame clones and leaves some out. The sample has roughly 50,000 clones; less than 90% are singletons. The CDR3 is 15 residues long. Trimming cost V 8 bases and J 6 bases, with 20 bases left between them. Germline CDR1 and CDR2: MNHEY and SMNVEV (reference sequence). The chain recombines TRBV27 with TRBJ1-5; perhaps TRBD1 as D (5 bases). The source material was naive CD8+ T cells sorted from blood. The TCR sequence derives from a human donor in good health. DNA for the CDR3: TGTGCCAGCCACGACGGTTCGGGGGGTGGTCAGCCCCAGCATTTT. Residues: CASHDGSGGGQPQHF.